This is a list of T cell receptor beta chains from one sample in a study of T cells after yellow fever vaccination. MiXCR was run by TCRdb on the 5' RACE reads, yielding one entry per CDR3 protein. The sample yields 200,000 to 300,000 distinct CDR3 sequences, roughly 13% seen once. Material: CD4+ T cells sorted from PBMCs, obtained 45 days after the yellow fever booster vaccination. The source of these receptors is a man aged 30-40 years who received the YFV17D yellow fever vaccine. Each CDR3 is given with its conserved first and last residue. D genes are given only for firm matches. A clone size is listed for some rows: how often the clone was seen (once, few, many), or a class if it is expanded.

D	J	V	size	CDR3	DNA
TRBD1	TRBJ2-7	TRBV10-3	few	CAIRDRGYEQYF	TGTGCCATCAGGGACAGGGGCTACGAGCAGTACTTC
-	TRBJ1-5	TRBV10-3	-	CAISDLYQPQHF	TGTGCCATCAGTGACTTATATCAGCCCCAGCATTTT
-	TRBJ2-1	TRBV7-2	-	CASSFRAAYNEQFF	TGTGCCAGCAGCTTTAGGGCCGCCTACAATGAGCAGTTCTTC
-	TRBJ2-5	TRBV20-1	few	CSAIRVQGVGETQYF	TGCAGTGCTATTCGCGTCCAAGGGGTCGGAGAGACCCAGTACTTC
-	TRBJ2-2	TRBV28	many	CASSFQPRGRGYTGELFF	TGTGCCAGCAGTTTCCAACCCAGGGGTCGTGGGTACACCGGGGAGCTGTTTTTT
TRBD2	TRBJ2-7	TRBV20-1	once	CSAPIAGAGNEQCF	TGCAGTGCTCCCATAGCGGGAGCGGGAAACGAGCAGTGCTTC
-	TRBJ2-4	TRBV6-2/TRBV6-3	-	CASQAVREAKNIQYF	TGTGCCAGTCAGGCGGTCAGAGAAGCCAAAAACATTCAGTACTTC
-	TRBJ2-1	TRBV29-1	many	CSVERAGPYNEQFF	TGCAGCGTTGAGAGGGCGGGTCCCTACAATGAGCAGTTCTTC
-	TRBJ2-7	TRBV5-1	-	CASSLLSVYEQYF	TGCGCCAGCAGCTTGCTATCTGTCTACGAGCAGTACTTC
TRBD1	TRBJ1-2	TRBV7-2	-	CASSADRGLGYTF	TGTGCCAGCAGTGCGGACAGGGGGCTTGGCTACACCTTC
TRBD2	TRBJ2-7	TRBV12-3/TRBV12-4	many	CASSRLAGGSYEQYF	TGTGCCAGCAGCCGCCTAGCGGGAGGGTCCTACGAGCAGTACTTC
TRBD2	TRBJ2-2	TRBV29-1	-	CSVTSGKTNTGELFF	TGCAGCGTGACTAGCGGGAAAACGAACACCGGGGAGCTGTTTTTT
-	TRBJ2-5	TRBV7-2	few	CASSQTSEGTQYF	TGTGCCAGCAGTCAAACCAGCGAGGGGACCCAGTACTTC
-	TRBJ1-1	TRBV7-2	few	CASSSGPYNTEAFF	TGTGCCAGCAGCTCGGGCCCCTACAACACTGAAGCTTTCTTT
-	TRBJ2-1	TRBV11-2	few	CASSPFSTGWSYNEQFF	TGTGCCAGCAGCCCTTTTTCGACAGGATGGTCCTACAATGAGCAGTTCTTC
-	TRBJ1-4	TRBV7-9	-	CASSSRPETNEKLFF	TGTGCCAGCAGCTCCCGACCTGAAACTAATGAAAAACTGTTTTTT
TRBD2	TRBJ2-1	TRBV14	few	CASRDGLAVYNEQFF	TGTGCCAGCAGAGACGGACTAGCGGTTTACAATGAGCAGTTCTTC
-	TRBJ1-1	TRBV5-6	few	CASSLSVPEAFF	TGTGCCAGCAGCCTCTCCGTCCCTGAAGCTTTCTTT
TRBD1	TRBJ2-7	TRBV5-1	-	CASSAEGQVSYEQYF	TGCGCCAGCAGCGCGGAGGGACAGGTATCCTACGAGCAGTACTTC
-	TRBJ2-3	TRBV25-1	few	CASSTVAITDTQYF	TGTGCCAGCAGTACCGTAGCGATCACAGATACGCAGTATTTT
-	TRBJ1-4	TRBV7-8	-	CASSPSVLGQRANEKLFF	TGTGCCAGCAGCCCCTCGGTTCTAGGGCAGCGGGCTAATGAAAAACTGTTTTTT
-	TRBJ2-5	TRBV7-2	few	CASSRSAPQETQYF	TGTGCCAGCAGCAGAAGCGCGCCCCAAGAGACCCAGTACTTC
-	TRBJ2-1	TRBV7-3	-	CASSVGGNNEQFF	TGTGCCAGCAGCGTAGGGGGGAACAATGAGCAGTTCTTC
TRBD1	TRBJ2-7	TRBV20-1	few	CSARDQGQGNSDQYF	TGCAGTGCTAGAGATCAGGGACAGGGGAACTCGGACCAGTACTTC
-	TRBJ2-3	TRBV13	few	CASSSRGGDTQYF	TGTGCCAGCAGCAGCAGAGGCGGAGATACGCAGTATTTT
TRBD1	TRBJ2-7	TRBV27	few	CASRPYRGLTYEQYF	TGTGCCAGCAGACCCTACAGGGGGCTGACCTACGAGCAGTACTTC
TRBD2	TRBJ2-1	TRBV10-3	-	CAIRGEWTSLNEQFF	TGTGCCATCAGGGGGGAGTGGACTAGTTTAAATGAGCAGTTCTTC
-	TRBJ2-1	TRBV5-1	few	CASSPAGSPNEQFF	TGCGCCAGCAGCCCGGCCGGGAGCCCCAATGAGCAGTTCTTC
-	TRBJ2-1	TRBV6-1	-	CASSALGPGPYNEQFF	TGTGCCAGCAGTGCCCTCGGGCCGGGCCCGTACAATGAGCAGTTCTTC
TRBD2	TRBJ2-7	TRBV29-1	few	CSVGRGGNYEQYF	TGCAGCGTTGGTCGGGGGGGAAACTACGAGCAGTACTTC
-	TRBJ1-5	TRBV5-1	many	CASSLDSPANQPQHF	TGCGCCAGCAGCTTGGACAGTCCGGCGAATCAGCCCCAGCATTTT
TRBD2	TRBJ2-7	TRBV7-2	-	CASSNIAGGRFNEQYF	TGTGCCAGCAGCAATATAGCGGGAGGGCGGTTTAACGAGCAGTACTTC
-	TRBJ2-2	TRBV7-2	few	CASSSGEYVLTGELFF	TGTGCCAGCAGCTCTGGGGAGTATGTGTTAACCGGGGAGCTGTTTTTT
-	TRBJ1-3	TRBV9	few	CASSPTRTVSGNTIYF	TGTGCCAGCAGCCCAACGCGGACGGTTTCTGGAAACACCATATATTTT
TRBD2	TRBJ2-1	TRBV5-1	many	CASSLAGGGYNEQFF	TGTGCCAGCAGCTTAGCCGGGGGGGGCTACAATGAGCAGTTCTTC
TRBD1	TRBJ1-2	TRBV2	few	CASSPRDRLNYGYTF	TGTGCCAGCAGTCCCCGGGACAGGCTTAACTATGGCTACACCTTC
-	TRBJ1-2	TRBV20-1	many	CSAGGLLASGYTF	TGCAGTGCTGGGGGGCTGTTAGCTTCAGGCTACACCTTC
TRBD2	TRBJ2-3	TRBV5-1	few	CASQWLAGGPDTQYF	TGCGCCAGCCAGTGGCTAGCGGGAGGGCCGGATACGCAGTATTTT
-	TRBJ2-5	TRBV7-2	-	CASSLGHLQETQYF	TGTGCCAGCAGCTTGGGACATCTCCAAGAGACCCAGTACTTC
TRBD2	TRBJ2-7	TRBV11-1	-	CASSLSLAGDAYEQYF	TGTGCCAGCAGCTTATCCCTAGCGGGAGATGCCTACGAGCAGTACTTC
-	TRBJ1-2	TRBV3-1	-	CASSQRAPMGYTF	TGTGCCAGCAGCCAGCGGGCCCCTATGGGCTACACCTTC
TRBD2	TRBJ2-1	TRBV29-1	-	CSGSGRAYNEQFF	TGCAGCGGAAGCGGGAGGGCCTACAATGAGCAGTTCTTC